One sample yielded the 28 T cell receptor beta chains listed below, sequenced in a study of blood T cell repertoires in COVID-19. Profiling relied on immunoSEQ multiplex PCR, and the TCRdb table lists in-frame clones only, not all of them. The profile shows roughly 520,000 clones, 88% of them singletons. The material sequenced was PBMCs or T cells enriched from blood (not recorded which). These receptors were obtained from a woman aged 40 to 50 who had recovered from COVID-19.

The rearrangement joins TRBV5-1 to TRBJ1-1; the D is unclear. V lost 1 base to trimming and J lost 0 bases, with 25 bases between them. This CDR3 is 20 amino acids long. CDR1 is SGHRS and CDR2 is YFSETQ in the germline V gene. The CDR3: CASSLTIRGQPDFMNTEAFF. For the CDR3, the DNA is TGCGCCAGCAGCTTGACTATTAGAGGGCAGCCGGACTTCATGAACACTGAAGCTTTCTTT.

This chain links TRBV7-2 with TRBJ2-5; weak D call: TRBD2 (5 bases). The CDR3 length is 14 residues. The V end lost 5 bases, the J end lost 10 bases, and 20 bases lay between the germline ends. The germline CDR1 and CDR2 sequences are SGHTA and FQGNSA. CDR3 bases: TGTGCCAGCAGCCCTAGAGGGAGCAGTTTGATCCAGTACTTC. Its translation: CASSPRGSSLIQYF.

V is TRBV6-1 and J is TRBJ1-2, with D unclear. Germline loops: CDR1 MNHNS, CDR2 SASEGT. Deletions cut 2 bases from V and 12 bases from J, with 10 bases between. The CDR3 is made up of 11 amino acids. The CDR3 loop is CASSESHPDTF. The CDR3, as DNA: TGTGCCAGCAGTGAATCCCACCCGGACACCTTC.

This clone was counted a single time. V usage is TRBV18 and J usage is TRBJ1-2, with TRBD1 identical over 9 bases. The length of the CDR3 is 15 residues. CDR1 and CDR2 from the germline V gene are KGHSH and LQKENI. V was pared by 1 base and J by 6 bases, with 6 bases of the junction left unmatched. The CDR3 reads CASSPRQGEFHGYTF. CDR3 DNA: TGTGCCAGCTCACCACGACAGGGGGAATTTCATGGCTACACCTTC.

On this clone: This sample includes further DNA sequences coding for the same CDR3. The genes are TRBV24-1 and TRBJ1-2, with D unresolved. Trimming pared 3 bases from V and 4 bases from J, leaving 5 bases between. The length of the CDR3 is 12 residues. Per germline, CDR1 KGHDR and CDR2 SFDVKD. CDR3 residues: CATSDRVYGYTF. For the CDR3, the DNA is TGTGCCACCAGTGATCGGGTCTATGGCTACACCTTC.

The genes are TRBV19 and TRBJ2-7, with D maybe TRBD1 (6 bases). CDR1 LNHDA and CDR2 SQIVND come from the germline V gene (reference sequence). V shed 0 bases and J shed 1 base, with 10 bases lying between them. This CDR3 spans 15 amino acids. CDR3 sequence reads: CASSIDRRGSYEQYF. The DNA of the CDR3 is TGTGCCAGTAGTATAGATCGCAGGGGTTCCTACGAGCAGTACTTC.

This CDR3 is CASSYSFGRTYNEQFF. The CDR3 DNA sequence: TGTGCCAGCAGTTACTCCTTCGGGAGAACCTACAATGAGCAGTTCTTC. The chain combines TRBV6-5 with TRBJ2-1, with D maybe TRBD2 (6 bases). Trimming stripped 0 bases from V and 2 bases from J, with 11 bases between. Per germline, CDR1 MNHEY and CDR2 SVGAGI. The CDR3 has 16 amino acids.

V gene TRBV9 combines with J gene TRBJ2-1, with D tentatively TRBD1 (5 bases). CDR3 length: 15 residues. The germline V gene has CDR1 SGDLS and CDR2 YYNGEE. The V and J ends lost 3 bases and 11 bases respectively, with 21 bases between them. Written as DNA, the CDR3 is TGTGCCAGCAGCGCCGGGCAAACAAAGGGGCAACAGCAGTTCTTC. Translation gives CASSAGQTKGQQQFF.

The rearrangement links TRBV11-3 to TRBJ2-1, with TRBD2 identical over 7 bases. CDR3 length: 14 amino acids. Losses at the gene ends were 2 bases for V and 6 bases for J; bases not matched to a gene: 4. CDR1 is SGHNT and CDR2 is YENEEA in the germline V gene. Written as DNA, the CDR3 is TGTGCCAGCAGCTTAAGCGGGATGGGCAATGAGCAGTTCTTC. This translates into CASSLSGMGNEQFF.

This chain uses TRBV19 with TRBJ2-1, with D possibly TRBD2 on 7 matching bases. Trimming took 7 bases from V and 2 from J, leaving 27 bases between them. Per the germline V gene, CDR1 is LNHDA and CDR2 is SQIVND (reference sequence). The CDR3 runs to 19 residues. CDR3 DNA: TGTGCCAGTAAGGGGGGGCGGAGAACTTGGGCGGGAGCCTACAATGAGCAGTTCTTC. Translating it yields CASKGGRRTWAGAYNEQFF. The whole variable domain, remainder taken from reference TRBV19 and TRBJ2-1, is DGGITQSPKYLFRKEGQNVTLSCEQNLNHDAMYWYRQDPGQGLRLIYYSQIVNDFQKGDIAEGYSVSREKKESFPLTVTSAQKNPTAFYLCASKGGRRTWAGAYNEQFFGPGTRLTVL.

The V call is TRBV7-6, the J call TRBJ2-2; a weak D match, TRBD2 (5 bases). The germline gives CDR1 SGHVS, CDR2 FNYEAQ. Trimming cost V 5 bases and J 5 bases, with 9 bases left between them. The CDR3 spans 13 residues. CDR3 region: CASSPGWTGELFF. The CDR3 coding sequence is TGTGCCAGCAGCCCGGGGTGGACCGGGGAGCTGTTTTTT.

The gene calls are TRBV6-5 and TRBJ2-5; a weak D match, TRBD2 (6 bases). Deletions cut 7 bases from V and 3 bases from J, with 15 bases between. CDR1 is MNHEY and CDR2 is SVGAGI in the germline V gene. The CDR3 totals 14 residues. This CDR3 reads CASIIVGGKETQYF. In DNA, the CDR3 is TGTGCCAGCATCATCGTGGGCGGGAAAGAGACCCAGTACTTC.

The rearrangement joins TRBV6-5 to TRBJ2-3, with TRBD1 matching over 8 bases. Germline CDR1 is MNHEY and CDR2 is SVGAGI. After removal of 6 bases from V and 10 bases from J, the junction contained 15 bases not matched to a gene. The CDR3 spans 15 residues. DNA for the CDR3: TGTGCCAGCAGGCGGACAGGGTTGAGGGTGACGGCGCAGTATTTT. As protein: CASRRTGLRVTAQYF.

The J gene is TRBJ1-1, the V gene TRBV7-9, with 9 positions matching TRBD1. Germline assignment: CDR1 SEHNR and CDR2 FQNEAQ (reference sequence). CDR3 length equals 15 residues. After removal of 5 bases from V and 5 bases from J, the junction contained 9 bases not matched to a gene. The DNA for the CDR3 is TGTGCCAGCAGCCTACCGACAGGGGGTTTGACTGAAGCTTTCTTT. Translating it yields CASSLPTGGLTEAFF.

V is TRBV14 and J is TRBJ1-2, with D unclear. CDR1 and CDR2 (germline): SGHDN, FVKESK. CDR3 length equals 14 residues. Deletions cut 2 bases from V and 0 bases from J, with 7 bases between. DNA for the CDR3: TGTGCCAGCAGCCAACAGCGAGCTAACTATGGCTACACCTTC. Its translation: CASSQQRANYGYTF.

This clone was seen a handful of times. The CDR3, as DNA: TGCGCCAGCAGCCAAGAAGGGGGCGGAAACACCATATATTTT. Protein sequence: CASSQEGGGNTIYF. The V gene is TRBV4-3, the J gene TRBJ1-3; 7 bases agree with TRBD1. The ends lost 0 bases at V and 4 bases at J; junction bases unmatched: 0. The germline V gene has CDR1 LGHNA and CDR2 YSLEER. The CDR3 extends over 14 amino acids.

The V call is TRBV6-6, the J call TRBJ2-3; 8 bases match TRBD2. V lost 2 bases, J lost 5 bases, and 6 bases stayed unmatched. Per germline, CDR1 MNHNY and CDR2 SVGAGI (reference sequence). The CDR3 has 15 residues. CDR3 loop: CASSYVGLAGDTQYF. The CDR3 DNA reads TGTGCCAGCAGTTACGTTGGTCTAGCGGGAGATACGCAGTATTTT.

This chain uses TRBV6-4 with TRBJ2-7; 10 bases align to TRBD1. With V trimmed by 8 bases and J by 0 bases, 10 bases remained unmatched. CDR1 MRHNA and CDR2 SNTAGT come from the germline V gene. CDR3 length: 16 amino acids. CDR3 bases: TGTGCCAGCTCAAGCCGCGACAGGGGGCACTCCTACGAGCAGTACTTC. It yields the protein CASSSRDRGHSYEQYF.

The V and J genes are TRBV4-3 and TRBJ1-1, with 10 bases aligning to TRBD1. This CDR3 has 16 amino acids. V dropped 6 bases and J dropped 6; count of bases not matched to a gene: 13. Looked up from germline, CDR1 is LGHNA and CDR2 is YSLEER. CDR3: CASSRGPGQGFPEAFF. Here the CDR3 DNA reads TGCGCCAGCAGTCGGGGACCGGGACAGGGGTTCCCTGAAGCTTTCTTT.

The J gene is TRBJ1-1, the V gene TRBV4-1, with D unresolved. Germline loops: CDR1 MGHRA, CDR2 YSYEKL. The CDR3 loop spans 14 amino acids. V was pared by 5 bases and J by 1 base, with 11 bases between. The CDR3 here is CASSYRDSNTEAFF. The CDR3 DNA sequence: TGCGCCAGCAGCTACCGGGATTCGAACACTGAAGCTTTCTTT.

The CDR3 sequence is CASSFIARQSYSNQPQHF. In DNA, the CDR3 is TGTGCCAGTAGTTTTATTGCCAGGCAGAGTTATAGCAATCAGCCCCAGCATTTT. V gene TRBV19 combines with J gene TRBJ1-5; the D is unclear. The V and J ends lost 5 bases and 0 bases respectively, with 20 bases between them. The CDR3 is made up of 18 amino acids. Germline values: CDR1 LNHDA, CDR2 SQIVND (reference sequence).

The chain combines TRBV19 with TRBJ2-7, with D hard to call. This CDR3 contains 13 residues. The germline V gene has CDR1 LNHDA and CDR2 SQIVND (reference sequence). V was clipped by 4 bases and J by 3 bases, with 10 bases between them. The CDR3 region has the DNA TGTGCCAGTAGTAACCGGGTAAACTACGAGCAGTACTTC. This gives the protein CASSNRVNYEQYF.

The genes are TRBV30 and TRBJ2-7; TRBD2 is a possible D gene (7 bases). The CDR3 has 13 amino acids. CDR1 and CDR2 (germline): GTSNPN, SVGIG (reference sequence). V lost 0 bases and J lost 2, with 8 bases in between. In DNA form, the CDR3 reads TGTGCCTGGAGTGTAGGGGGGGCCTACGAGCAGTACTTC. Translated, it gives CAWSVGGAYEQYF. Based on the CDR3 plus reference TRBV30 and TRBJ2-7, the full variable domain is SQTIHQWPATLVQPVGSPLSLECTVEGTSNPNLYWYRQAAGRGLQLLFYSVGIGQISSEVPQNLSASRPQDRQFILSSKKLLLSDSGFYLCAWSVGGAYEQYFGPGTRLTVT.

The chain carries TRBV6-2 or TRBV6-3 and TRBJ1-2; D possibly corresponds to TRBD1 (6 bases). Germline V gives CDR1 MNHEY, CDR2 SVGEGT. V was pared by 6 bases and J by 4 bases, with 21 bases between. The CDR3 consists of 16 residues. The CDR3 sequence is CASSQTGQGNTYGYTF. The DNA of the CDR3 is TGTGCCAGCAGCCAGACGGGGCAGGGGAATACCTATGGCTACACCTTC.

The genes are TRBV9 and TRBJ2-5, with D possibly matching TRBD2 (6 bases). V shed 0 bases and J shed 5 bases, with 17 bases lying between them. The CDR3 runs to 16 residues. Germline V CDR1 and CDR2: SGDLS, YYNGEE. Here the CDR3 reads CASSVEGGEGSETQYF. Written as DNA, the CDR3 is TGTGCCAGCAGCGTAGAAGGAGGGGAAGGTAGTGAGACCCAGTACTTC.

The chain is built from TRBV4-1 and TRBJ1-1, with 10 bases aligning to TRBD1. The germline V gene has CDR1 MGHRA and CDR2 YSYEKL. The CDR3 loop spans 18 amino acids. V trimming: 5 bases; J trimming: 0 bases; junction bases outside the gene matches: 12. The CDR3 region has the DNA TGCGCCAGCAGCGAGAGACAGGGGGCAGGACCTATGAACACTGAAGCTTTCTTT. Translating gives CASSERQGAGPMNTEAFF.

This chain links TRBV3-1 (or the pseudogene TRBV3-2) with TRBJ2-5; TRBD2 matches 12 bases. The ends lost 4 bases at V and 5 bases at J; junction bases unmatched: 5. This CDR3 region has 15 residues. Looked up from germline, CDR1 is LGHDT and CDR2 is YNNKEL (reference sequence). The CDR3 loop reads CASSLTSGSLETQYF. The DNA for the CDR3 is TGTGCCAGCAGCCTGACTAGCGGGAGTTTGGAGACCCAGTACTTC.

In nucleotides, the CDR3 is TGTGCCAGCAGTTACCCGGGACACAAAGGCGGCTACGAGCAGTACTTC. This encodes CASSYPGHKGGYEQYF. This chain uses TRBV6-2 or TRBV6-3 with TRBJ2-7, with a possible D match to TRBD1 (6 bases). Germline CDR1 and CDR2: MNHEY and SVGEGT. This CDR3 spans 16 amino acids. The V gene lost 2 bases and the J gene lost 3 bases, with 17 bases spanning the gap.